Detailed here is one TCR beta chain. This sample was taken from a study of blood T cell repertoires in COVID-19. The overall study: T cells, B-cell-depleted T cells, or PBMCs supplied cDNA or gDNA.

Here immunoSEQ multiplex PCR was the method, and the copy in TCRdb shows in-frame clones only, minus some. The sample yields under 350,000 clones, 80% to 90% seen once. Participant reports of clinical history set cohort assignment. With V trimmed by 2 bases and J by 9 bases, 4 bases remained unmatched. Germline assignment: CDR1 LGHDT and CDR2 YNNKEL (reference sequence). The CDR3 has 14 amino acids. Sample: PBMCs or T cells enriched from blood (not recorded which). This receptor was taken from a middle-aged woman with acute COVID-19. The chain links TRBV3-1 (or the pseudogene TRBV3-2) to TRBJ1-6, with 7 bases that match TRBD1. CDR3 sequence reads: CASSQRRGPSPLHF. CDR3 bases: TGTGCCAGCAGCCAACGTAGGGGGCCTTCACCCCTCCACTTT.